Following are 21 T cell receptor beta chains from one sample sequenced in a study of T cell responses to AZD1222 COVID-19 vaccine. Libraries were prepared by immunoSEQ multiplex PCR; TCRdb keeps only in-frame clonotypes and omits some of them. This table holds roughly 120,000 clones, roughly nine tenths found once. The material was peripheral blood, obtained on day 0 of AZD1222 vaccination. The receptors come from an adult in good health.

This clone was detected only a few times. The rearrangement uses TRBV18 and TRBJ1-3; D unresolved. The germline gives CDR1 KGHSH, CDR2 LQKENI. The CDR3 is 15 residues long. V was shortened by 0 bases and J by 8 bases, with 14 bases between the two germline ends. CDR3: CASSPPFSRLDTIYF. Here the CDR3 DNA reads TGTGCCAGCTCACCACCTTTTTCCAGGTTGGACACCATATATTTT.

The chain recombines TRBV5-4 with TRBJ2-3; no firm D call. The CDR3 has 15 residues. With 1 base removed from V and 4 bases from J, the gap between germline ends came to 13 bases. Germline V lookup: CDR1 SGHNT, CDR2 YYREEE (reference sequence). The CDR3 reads CASSLLDAPPDTQYF. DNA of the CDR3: TGTGCCAGCAGCTTGTTGGACGCCCCACCAGATACGCAGTATTTT.

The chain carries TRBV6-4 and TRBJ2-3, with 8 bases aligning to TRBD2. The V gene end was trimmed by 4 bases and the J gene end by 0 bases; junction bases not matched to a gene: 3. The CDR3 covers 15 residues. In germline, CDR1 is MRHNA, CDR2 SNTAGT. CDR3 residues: CASSGASGSTDTQYF. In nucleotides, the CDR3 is TGTGCCAGCAGTGGTGCTAGCGGGAGCACAGATACGCAGTATTTT.

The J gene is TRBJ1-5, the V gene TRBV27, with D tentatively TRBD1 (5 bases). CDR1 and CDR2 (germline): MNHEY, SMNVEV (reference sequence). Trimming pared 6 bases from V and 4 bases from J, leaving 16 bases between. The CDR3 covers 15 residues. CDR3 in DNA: TGTGCCAGCAGCCTTGGGACCTGGCAAAATCAGCCCCAGCATTTT. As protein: CASSLGTWQNQPQHF.

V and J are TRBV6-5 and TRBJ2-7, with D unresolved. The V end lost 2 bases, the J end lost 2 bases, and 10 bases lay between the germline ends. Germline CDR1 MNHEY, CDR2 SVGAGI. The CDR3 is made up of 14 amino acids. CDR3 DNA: TGTGCCAGCAGTTACCAAGGCGGAGCCTACGAGCAGTACTTC. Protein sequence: CASSYQGGAYEQYF.

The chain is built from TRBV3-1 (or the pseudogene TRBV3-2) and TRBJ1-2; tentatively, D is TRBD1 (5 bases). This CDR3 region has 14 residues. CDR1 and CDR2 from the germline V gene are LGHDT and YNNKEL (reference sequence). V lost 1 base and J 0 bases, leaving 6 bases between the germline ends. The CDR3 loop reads CASSQGQTNYGYTF. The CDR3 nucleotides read TGTGCCAGCAGCCAAGGACAGACTAACTATGGCTACACCTTC.

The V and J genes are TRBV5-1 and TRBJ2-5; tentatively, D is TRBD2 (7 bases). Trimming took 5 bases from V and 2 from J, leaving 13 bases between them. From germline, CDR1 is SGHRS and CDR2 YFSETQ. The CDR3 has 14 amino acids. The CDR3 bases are TGCGCCAGCAGGGAGGGGGGGGGACAAGAGACCCAGTACTTC. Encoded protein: CASREGGGQETQYF.

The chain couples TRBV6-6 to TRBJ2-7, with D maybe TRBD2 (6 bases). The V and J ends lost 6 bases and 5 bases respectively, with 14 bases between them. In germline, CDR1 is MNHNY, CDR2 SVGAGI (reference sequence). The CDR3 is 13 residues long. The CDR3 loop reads CASSPSEPNEQYF. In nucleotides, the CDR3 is TGTGCCAGCAGCCCTAGCGAACCTAACGAGCAGTACTTC.

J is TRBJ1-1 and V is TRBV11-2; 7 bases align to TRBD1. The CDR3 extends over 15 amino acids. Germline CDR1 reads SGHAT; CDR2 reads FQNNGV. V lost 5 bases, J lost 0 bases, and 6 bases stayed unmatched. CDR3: CASSTGDRMNTEAFF. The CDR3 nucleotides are TGTGCCAGCAGCACCGGGGACAGAATGAACACTGAAGCTTTCTTT.

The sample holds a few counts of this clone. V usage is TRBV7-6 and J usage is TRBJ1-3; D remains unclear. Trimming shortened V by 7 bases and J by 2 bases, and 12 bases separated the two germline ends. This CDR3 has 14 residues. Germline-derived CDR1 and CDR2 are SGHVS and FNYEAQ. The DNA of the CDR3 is TGTGCCAGCACCCTTACTGGGACTGGAAACACCATATATTTT. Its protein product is CASTLTGTGNTIYF. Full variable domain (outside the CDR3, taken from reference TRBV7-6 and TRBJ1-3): GAGVSQSPRYKVTKRGQDVALRCDPISGHVSLYWYRQALGQGPEFLTYFNYEAQQDKSGLPNDRFSAERPEGSISTLTIQRTEQRDSAMYRCASTLTGTGNTIYFGEGSWLTVV.

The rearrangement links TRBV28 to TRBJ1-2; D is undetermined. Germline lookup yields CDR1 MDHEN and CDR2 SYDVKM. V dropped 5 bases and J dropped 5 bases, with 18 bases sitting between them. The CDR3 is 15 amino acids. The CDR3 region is CASSTTQRKIYGYTF. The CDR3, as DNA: TGTGCCAGCAGTACAACCCAACGGAAAATTTATGGCTACACCTTC.

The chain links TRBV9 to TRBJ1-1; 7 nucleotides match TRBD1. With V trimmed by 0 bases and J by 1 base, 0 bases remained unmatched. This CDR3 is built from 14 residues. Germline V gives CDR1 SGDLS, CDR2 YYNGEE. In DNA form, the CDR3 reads TGTGCCAGCAGCGTAGCAGGGGGGAACACTGAAGCTTTCTTT. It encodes CASSVAGGNTEAFF. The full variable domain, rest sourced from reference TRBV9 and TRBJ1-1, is DSGVTQTPKHLITATGQRVTLRCSPRSGDLSVYWYQQSLDQGLQFLIQYYNGEERAKGNILERFSAQQFPDLHSELNLSSLELGDSALYFCASSVAGGNTEAFFGQGTRLTVV.

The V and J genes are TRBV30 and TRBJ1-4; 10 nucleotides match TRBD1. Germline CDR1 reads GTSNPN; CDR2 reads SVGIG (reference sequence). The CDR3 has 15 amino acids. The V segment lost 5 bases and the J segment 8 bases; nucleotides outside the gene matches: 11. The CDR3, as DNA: TGTGCCTGGGGTGAAAGGGACAGGGGCTCGGAAAAACTGTTTTTT. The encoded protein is CAWGERDRGSEKLFF.

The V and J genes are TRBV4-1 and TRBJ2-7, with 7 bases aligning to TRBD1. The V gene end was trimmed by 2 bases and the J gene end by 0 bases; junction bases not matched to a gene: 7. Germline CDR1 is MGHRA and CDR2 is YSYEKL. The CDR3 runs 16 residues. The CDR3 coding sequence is TGCGCCAGCAGCCAAATCCTGGGGACAGCCTCCTACGAGCAGTACTTC. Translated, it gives CASSQILGTASYEQYF.

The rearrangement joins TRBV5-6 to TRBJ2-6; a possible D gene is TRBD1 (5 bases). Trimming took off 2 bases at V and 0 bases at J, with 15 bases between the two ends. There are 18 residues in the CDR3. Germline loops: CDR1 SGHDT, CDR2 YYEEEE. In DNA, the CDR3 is TGTGCCAGCAGCTTCCAGGGATGGGCCTACTCTGGGGCCAACGTCCTGACTTTC. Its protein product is CASSFQGWAYSGANVLTF.

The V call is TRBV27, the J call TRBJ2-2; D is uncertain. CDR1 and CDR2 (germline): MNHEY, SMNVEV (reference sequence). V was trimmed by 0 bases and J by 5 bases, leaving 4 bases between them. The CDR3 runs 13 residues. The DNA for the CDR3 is TGTGCCAGCAGTTTATCAGTTACCGGGGAGCTGTTTTTT. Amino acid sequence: CASSLSVTGELFF.

The CDR3: CASDSGRAREQYF. CDR3 nucleotides: TGTGCCAGCGATAGCGGGAGGGCACGTGAGCAGTACTTC. This sequence joins TRBV7-9 and TRBJ2-7; 11 bases fit TRBD2. The CDR3 is 13 amino acids. Trimming cost V 8 bases and J 7 bases; bases outside gene matches: 7. Germline V gene data show CDR1 as SEHNR and CDR2 as FQNEAQ (reference sequence). The entire variable domain, with the rest obtained from reference TRBV7-9 and TRBJ2-7, is as follows: DTGVSQNPRHKITKRGQNVTFRCDPISEHNRLYWYRQTLGQGPEFLTYFQNEAQLEKSRLLSDRFSAERPKGSFSTLEIQRTEQGDSAMYLCASDSGRAREQYFGPGTRLTVT.

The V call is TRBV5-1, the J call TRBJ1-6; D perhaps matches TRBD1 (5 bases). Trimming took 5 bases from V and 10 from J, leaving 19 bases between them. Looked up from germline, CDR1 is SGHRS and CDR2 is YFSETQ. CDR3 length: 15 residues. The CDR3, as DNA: TGCGCCAGCAGTTCCGGGACGGCGGAATCGTCACCCCTCCACTTT. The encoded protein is CASSSGTAESSPLHF.

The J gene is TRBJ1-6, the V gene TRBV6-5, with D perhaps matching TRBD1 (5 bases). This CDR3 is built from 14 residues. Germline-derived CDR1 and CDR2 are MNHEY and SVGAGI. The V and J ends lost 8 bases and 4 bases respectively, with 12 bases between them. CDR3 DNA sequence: TGTGCCAGCGGAATAGGGGAATATAATTCACCCCTCCACTTT. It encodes CASGIGEYNSPLHF.

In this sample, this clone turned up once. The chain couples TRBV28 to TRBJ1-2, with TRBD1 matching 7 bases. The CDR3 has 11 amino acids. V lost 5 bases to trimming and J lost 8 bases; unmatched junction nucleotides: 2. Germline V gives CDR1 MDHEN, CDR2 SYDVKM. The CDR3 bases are TGTGCCAGCAGTATGGACAGGGGCTACACCTTC. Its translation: CASSMDRGYTF.

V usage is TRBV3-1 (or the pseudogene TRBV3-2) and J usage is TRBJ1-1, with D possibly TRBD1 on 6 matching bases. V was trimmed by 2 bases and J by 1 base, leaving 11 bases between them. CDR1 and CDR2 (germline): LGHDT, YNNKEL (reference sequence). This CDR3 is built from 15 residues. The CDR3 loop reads CASSQPSQGNTEAFF. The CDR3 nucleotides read TGTGCCAGCAGCCAACCCTCACAGGGGAACACTGAAGCTTTCTTT.